The T cell receptor beta chain under discussion was sequenced for a study of blood T cells in healthy people across ages. Turning to the study itself: About one barcoded TCR beta cDNA was captured per two T cells.

This clonotype was counted only a few times. Its antigen remains unknown. The V gene end was trimmed by 2 bases and the J gene end by 4 bases; junction bases not matched to a gene: 6. The CDR3 spans 16 residues. Germline V CDR1 and CDR2: MNHEY, SVGEGT. The study's findings and limits: No one knew whether donors had CMV, which possibly confounded expanded clonotype changes. Diversity was estimated from one million T cells, and these estimates were considered underestimates. Older individuals had lower TCR beta diversity per million T cells (the decline was roughly linear).

A second roughly 7 to 11 cycle PCR used barcoded and J-beta primers. TCRdb re-analysed the 5' RACE reads in MiXCR, keeping a single row per CDR3 protein. The sample consists of 700,000 to 950,000 distinct CDR3 sequences, about 42% of them appearing once. The TCR sequence derives from a woman aged 55-69 years in good health. The material sequenced was blood. The chain recombines TRBV6-2 or TRBV6-3 with TRBJ2-4; TRBD2 matches at 9 bases. The CDR3 reads CASSYALAGLKNIQYF. Here the CDR3 DNA reads TGTGCCAGCAGTTACGCGCTAGCGGGGCTTAAAAACATTCAGTACTTC.